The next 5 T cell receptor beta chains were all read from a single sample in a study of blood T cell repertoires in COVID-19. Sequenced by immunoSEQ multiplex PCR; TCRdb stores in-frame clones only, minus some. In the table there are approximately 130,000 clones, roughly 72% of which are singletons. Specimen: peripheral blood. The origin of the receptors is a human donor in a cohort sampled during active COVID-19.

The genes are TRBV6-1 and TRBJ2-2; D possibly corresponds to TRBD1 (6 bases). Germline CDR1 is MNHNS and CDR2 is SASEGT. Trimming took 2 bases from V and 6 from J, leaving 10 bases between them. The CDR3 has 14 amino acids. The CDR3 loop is CASSEPTGPGELFF. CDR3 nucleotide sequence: TGTGCCAGCAGTGAACCCACAGGGCCCGGGGAGCTGTTTTTT.

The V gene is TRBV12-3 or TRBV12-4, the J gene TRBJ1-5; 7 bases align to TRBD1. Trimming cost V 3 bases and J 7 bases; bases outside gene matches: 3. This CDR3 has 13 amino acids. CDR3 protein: CASSFRGAQPQHF. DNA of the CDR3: TGTGCCAGCAGTTTCAGGGGGGCGCAGCCCCAGCATTTT.

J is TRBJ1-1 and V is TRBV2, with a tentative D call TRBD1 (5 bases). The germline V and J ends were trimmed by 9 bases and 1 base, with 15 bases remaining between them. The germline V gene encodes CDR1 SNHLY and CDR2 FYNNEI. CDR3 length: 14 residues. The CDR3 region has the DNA TGTGCCAGGGCCACGGGACTCTCGAACACTGAAGCTTTCTTT. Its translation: CARATGLSNTEAFF.

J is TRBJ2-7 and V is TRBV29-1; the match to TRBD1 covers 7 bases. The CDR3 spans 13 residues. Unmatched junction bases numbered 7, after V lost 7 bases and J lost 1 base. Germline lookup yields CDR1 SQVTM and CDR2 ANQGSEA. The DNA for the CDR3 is TGCAGCGGCCCTGACAGGGCGTCCTACGAGCAGTACTTC. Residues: CSGPDRASYEQYF.

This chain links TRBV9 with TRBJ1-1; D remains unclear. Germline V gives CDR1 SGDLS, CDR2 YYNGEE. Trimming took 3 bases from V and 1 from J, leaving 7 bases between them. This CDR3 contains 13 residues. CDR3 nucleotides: TGTGCCAGCAGCGCAACACGGAACACTGAAGCTTTCTTT. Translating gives CASSATRNTEAFF.